This T cell receptor beta chain originates from a study of blood T cell repertoires in COVID-19. Study-level information: In each case, the material was cDNA or gDNA derived from T cells, B-cell-depleted T cells, or PBMCs.

Original analysis: Estimates of nucleated cell counts were drawn from the amplification of reference gene primers. The repertoire was sequenced with immunoSEQ multiplex PCR; TCRdb's copy has only in-frame clones and lacks some. V, J and clone size reflect that table, while D and trimming were determined from the DNA. The sample records about 310,000 clones, about 89% being singletons. V lost 3 bases, J lost 3 bases, and 11 bases lay in between. The CDR3 has 14 residues. The germline V gene encodes CDR1 SEHNR and CDR2 FQNEAQ (reference sequence). The participants were between roughly 18 and 90 years old and came from under 25 US areas. Participants' own reports of clinical history determined their cohort assignment.

Sequencing input: PBMCs or T cells enriched from blood (not recorded which). The rearrangement joins TRBV7-9 to TRBJ1-2; D not certain. The TCR was taken from a middle-aged woman who had recovered from COVID-19. The CDR3 sequence is CASSLFEGDYGYTF. DNA of the CDR3: TGTGCCAGCAGCTTGTTCGAGGGCGACTATGGCTACACCTTC.